The sequence of this T cell receptor (beta chain) was determined in a study of blood T cell repertoires in COVID-19. Study-wide context: T cells, B-cell-depleted T cells, or PBMCs supplied cDNA or gDNA.

Data came from immunoSEQ multiplex PCR; TCRdb stores just in-frame clones and leaves some out. The sample lists about 240,000 clones; around 85% were seen once. The sample holds one count of this clone. The CDR3 consists of 12 residues. CDR1 is LNHNV and CDR2 is YYDKDF in the germline V gene (reference sequence). V shed 5 bases and J shed 4 bases, with 8 bases lying between them. Sequences were obtained from peripheral blood. This chain uses TRBV15 with TRBJ2-5; D remains unclear. This clonotype originated in a woman older than 75 with acute or convalescent COVID-19. The CDR3 loop reads CATSLRRETQYF. CDR3 nucleotide sequence: TGTGCCACCAGCCTGAGAAGAGAGACCCAGTACTTC.